This record concerns one T cell receptor (beta chain) sequence. Its cognate antigen is unknown. The CDR3 length is 16 residues. Trimming cost V 0 bases and J 3 bases; bases outside gene matches: 8. Germline values: CDR1 SGHRS, CDR2 YFSETQ. Amplification from RNA transcripts yielded the TCR beta CDR3 regions. Second-round multiplex PCR came after first-round RT-PCR with HTBI primers. MiXCR, applied by TCRdb to the multiplex PCR reads, yields one record per CDR3 protein. This sample yields roughly 1.1 million distinct CDR3 sequences, of which 35% to 40% are seen a single time; over 8.5% belongs to the top ten. The sample originates from a study of Graves' ophthalmopathy and Graves' hyperthyroidism. Study details: Ophthalmopathy not arising within 18 months of follow-up defined hyperthyroidism as stable.

Hyperthyroidism patients, all newly diagnosed, had under 2 months' duration and ages of 18 to 65. Regarding the study as a whole: Appearing in blood as well were most expanded thyroid clonotypes above 0.001 frequency. As the model predicted ophthalmopathy progression, it achieved a sensitivity of just over 70% and a specificity of about 72%.

The gene calls are TRBV5-1 and TRBJ2-7; 8 bases match TRBD1. What was sequenced was peripheral blood or thyroid tissue (not recorded which). The origin of this receptor is an adult man with Graves' hyperthyroidism. In nucleotides, the CDR3 is TGCGCCAGCAGCTTGGCCCCGGACAGGGTTAACTACGAGCAGTACTTC. This sequence encodes CASSLAPDRVNYEQYF. The whole variable domain, filled in from reference TRBV5-1 and TRBJ2-7, reads KAGVTQTPRYLIKTRGQQVTLSCSPISGHRSVSWYQQTPGQGLQFLFEYFSETQRNKGNFPGRFSGRQFSNSRSEMNVSTLELGDSALYLCASSLAPDRVNYEQYFGPGTRLTVT.